The clone carrying this TCR beta chain has at least ten counts. The antigen is undetermined. This sample was taken from a study of CD8 T cells in ankylosing spondylitis. Study-wide results and caveats: Within peripheral blood, clones linked to disease were CD8+ and relatively rare.

The CDR3 spans 15 residues. CDR1 LGHDT and CDR2 YNNKEL come from the germline V gene (reference sequence). V lost 4 bases to trimming and J lost 1 base, with 13 bases between them. TCRdb passed the 5' RACE reads through MiXCR, listing each CDR3 protein once. The sample has around 88,000 distinct CDR3 sequences; about 9% are singletons. The sequencing input was blood, either unsorted or a sorted T cell fraction (not recorded which). The chain joins TRBV3-1 to TRBJ1-2; maybe TRBD1 (5 bases). The receptor's source is a male donor with ankylosing spondylitis or in good health (not recorded which). CDR3 coding DNA: TGTGCCAGCAGCCCCGATATTCAGGGTAACTATGGCTACACCTTC. Amino acids: CASSPDIQGNYGYTF. The full variable domain, rest sourced from reference TRBV3-1 and TRBJ1-2, is DTAVSQTPKYLVTQMGNDKSIKCEQNLGHDTMYWYKQDSKKFLKIMFSYNNKELIINETVPNRFSPKSPDKAHLNLHINSLELGDSAVYFCASSPDIQGNYGYTFGSGTRLTVV.